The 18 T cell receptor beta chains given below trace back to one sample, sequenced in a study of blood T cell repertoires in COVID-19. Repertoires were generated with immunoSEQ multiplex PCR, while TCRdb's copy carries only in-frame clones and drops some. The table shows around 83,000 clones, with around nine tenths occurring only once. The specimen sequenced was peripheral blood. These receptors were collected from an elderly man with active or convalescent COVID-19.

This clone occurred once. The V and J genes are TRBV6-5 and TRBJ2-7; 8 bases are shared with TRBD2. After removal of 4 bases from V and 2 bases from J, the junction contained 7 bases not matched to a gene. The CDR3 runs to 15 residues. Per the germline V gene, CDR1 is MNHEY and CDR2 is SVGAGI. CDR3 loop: CASSSTSASTYEQYV. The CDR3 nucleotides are TGTGCCAGCAGTTCGACTAGCGCTTCAACCTACGAGCAGTACGTC.

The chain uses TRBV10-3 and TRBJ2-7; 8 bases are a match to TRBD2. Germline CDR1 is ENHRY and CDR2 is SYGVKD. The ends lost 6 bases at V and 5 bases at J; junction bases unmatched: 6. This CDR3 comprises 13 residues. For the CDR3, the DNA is TGTGCCATCAGGGCTAGCGGGTCGCACGAGCAGTACGTC. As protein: CAIRASGSHEQYV.

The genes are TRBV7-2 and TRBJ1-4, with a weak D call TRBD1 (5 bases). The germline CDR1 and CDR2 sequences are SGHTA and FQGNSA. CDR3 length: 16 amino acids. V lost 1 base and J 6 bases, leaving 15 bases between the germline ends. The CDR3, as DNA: TGTGCCAGCAGCTTAGTCCCGGGACTCAAGGATGAAAAACTGTTTTTT. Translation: CASSLVPGLKDEKLFF.

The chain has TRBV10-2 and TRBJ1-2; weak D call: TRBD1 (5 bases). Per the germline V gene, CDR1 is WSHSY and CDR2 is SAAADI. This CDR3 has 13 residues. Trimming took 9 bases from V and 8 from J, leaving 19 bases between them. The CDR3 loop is CASTQDRRGGYTF. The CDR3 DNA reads TGCGCCAGTACTCAAGACCGCCGGGGGGGCTACACCTTC.

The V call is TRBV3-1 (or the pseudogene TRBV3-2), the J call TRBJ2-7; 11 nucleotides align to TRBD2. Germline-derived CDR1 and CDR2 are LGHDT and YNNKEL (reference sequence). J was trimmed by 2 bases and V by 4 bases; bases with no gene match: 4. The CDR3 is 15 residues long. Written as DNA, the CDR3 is TGTGCCAGCAGCCCCGGACTAGCGGGCACCTACGAGCAGTACGTC. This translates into CASSPGLAGTYEQYV.

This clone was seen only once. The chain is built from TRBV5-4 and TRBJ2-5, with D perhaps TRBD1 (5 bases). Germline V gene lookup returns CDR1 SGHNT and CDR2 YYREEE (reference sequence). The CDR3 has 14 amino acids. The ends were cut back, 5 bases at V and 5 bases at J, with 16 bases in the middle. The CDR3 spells CASRGADRAETQYF. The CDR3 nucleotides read TGTGCCAGCAGAGGGGCTGATAGGGCGGAGACCCAGTACTTC.

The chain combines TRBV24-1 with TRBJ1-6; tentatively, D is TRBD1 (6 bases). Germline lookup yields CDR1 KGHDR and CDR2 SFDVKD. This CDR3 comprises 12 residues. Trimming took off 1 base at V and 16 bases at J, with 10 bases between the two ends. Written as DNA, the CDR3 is TGTGCCACCAGTGATTTCAGGGGCAAACTCCACTTT. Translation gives CATSDFRGKLHF.

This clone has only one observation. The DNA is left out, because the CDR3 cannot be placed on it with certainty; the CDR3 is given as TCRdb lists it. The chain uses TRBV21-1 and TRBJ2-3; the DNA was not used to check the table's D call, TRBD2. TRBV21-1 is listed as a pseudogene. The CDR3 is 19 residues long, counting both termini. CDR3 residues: CASSGQRGVAGGNIGTQYF.

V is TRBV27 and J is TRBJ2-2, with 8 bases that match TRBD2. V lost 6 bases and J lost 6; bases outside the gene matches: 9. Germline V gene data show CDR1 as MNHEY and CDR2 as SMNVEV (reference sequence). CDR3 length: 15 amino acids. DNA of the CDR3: TGTGCCAGCAGCTCTGGACTAGCTTGGGCCGGGGAGCTGTTTTTT. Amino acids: CASSSGLAWAGELFF.

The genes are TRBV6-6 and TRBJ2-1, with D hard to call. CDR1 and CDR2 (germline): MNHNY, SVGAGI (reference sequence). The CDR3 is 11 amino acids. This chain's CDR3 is CASSGFNEQFF. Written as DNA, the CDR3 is TGTGCGTCGTCGGGTTTTAATGAGCAGTTCTTC.

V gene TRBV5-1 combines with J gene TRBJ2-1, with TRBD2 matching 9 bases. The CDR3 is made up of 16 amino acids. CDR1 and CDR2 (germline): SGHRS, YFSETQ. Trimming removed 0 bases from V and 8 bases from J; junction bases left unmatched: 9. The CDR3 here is CASSLVGSSGIHEQFF. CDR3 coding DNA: TGCGCCAGCAGCTTGGTTGGGTCTAGCGGGATTCATGAGCAGTTCTTC.

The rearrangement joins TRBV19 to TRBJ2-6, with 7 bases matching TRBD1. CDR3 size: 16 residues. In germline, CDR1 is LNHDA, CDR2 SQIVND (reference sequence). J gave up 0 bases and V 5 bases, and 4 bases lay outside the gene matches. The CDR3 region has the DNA TGTGCCAGTAGTCCAGACAGGGACTCTGGGGCCAACGTCCTGACTTTC. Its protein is CASSPDRDSGANVLTF.

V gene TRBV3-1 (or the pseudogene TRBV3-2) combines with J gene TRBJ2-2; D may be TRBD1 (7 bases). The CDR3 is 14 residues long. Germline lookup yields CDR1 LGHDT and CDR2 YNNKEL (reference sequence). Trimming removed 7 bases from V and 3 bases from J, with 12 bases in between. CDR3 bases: TGTGCCAGCAACCTCAGGGGGGACACCGGGGAGCTGTTTTTT. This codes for CASNLRGDTGELFF.

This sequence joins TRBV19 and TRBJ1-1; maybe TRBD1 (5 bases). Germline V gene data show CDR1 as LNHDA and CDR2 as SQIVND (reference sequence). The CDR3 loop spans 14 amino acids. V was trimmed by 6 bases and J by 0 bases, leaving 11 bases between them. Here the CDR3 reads CASSRQNMNTEAFF. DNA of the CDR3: TGTGCCAGTAGCCGACAGAACATGAACACTGAAGCTTTCTTT.

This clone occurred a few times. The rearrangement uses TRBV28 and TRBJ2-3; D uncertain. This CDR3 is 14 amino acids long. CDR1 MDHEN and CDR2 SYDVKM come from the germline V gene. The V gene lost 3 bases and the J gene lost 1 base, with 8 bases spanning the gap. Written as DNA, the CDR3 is TGTGCCAGCAGTTTCGTCGCGGGCACAGATACGCAGTATTTT. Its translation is CASSFVAGTDTQYF.

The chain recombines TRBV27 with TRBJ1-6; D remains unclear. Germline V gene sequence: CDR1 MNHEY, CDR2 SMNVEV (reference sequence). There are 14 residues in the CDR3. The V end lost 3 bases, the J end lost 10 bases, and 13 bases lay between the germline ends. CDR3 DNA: TGTGCCAGCAGTTTTGCGGGGTTTGTCTCACCCCTCCACTTT. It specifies CASSFAGFVSPLHF.

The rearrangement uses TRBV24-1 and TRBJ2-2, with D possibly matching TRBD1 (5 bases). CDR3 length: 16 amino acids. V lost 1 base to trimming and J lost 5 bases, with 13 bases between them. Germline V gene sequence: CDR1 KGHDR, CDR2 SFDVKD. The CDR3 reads CATSDFGQGITGELFF. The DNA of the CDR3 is TGTGCCACCAGTGATTTCGGTCAGGGAATTACCGGGGAGCTGTTTTTT.

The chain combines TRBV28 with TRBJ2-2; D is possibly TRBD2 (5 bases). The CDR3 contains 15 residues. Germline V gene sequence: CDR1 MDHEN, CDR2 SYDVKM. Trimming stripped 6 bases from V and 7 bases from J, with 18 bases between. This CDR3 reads CASSFSRAASGELFF. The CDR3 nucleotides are TGTGCCAGCAGCTTCTCGCGGGCGGCAAGCGGGGAGCTGTTTTTT.